The T cell receptor (beta chain) described here comes from a study of spatial heterogeneity in lung cancer. As for the study in general: Consistently, beta-chain sequences turned up in larger numbers than alpha-chain sequences did. As counted in raw reads, each unique TCR and UMI combination appeared more than ten times on average.

The germline CDR1 and CDR2 sequences are SEHNR and FQNEAQ (reference sequence). The CDR3 extends over 16 amino acids. Germline trimming cut 4 bases from V and 2 bases from J; bases unmatched to any gene: 9. Every TCR cDNA molecule bore its own unique molecular identifier. TCRdb reprocessed the 5' RACE reads via MiXCR and lists one record per CDR3 protein. The sample records some 41,000 distinct CDR3 sequences, approximately 6.9% being singletons. This clonotype has at least ten counts. Noted time point: sample taken at primary tumor resection. Unsorted whole RNA samples from tumor, nontumor lung or frozen PBMC were sequenced. A total of roughly 72 untreated early-stage non-small cell lung cancer patients served as donors.

This receptor was obtained from a female donor with early-stage non-small cell lung cancer. The chain joins TRBV7-9 to TRBJ2-5; TRBD2 agrees at 8 bases. Sequencing used PBMCs, obtained at surgery. The CDR3 DNA sequence: TGTGCCAGCAGCTGGGTCCCGGGGGGGGATCAAGAGACCCAGTACTTC. Its protein product is CASSWVPGGDQETQYF.